This is a list of T cell receptor beta chains from one sample in a study of shared clonotypes between healthy human individuals. TCRdb keeps only in-frame clones here, not all; method: immunoSEQ multiplex PCR. The sample shows about 470,000 clones, around 79% of them seen only once. Sequences were obtained from PBMCs. The receptors here all came from a woman between 35 and 50 years old in good health. Some clones in this sample may be carry-over from other donors' samples. The CDR3 runs from the conserved cysteine through the conserved F or W. The D gene is left open where the match is weak. Only some rows state a clone size, as once, few, many or a class for expanded clones.

CATSREGVNEQYF | TGTGCCACCAGCAGAGAGGGGGTTAACGAGCAGTACTTC | TRBJ2-7 | NA | NA | TRBV15
CASSLGPGLTEAFF | TGTGCCAGCAGCTTAGGCCCCGGGCTGACTGAAGCTTTCTTT | TRBJ1-1 | NA | NA | TRBV7-9
CASSHAQGADTQYF | TGCGCCAGCAGCCATGCTCAGGGGGCAGATACGCAGTATTTT | TRBJ2-3 | TRBD1 | NA | TRBV4-1
CASRLSWSLYNEQFF | TGTGCCAGCAGGTTAAGTTGGTCCCTTTACAATGAGCAGTTCTTC | TRBJ2-1 | NA | few | TRBV6-1
CASSRIRDLGYEQYF | TGTGCCAGCAGCCGAATCCGGGACTTGGGCTACGAGCAGTACTTC | TRBJ2-7 | NA | NA | TRBV7-8
CASSEPGRGNTEAFF | TGTGCCAGCAGTGAACCCGGACGGGGAAACACTGAAGCTTTCTTT | TRBJ1-1 | NA | NA | TRBV6-1
CASEDSNQPQHF | TGTGCCAGTGAGGATAGCAATCAGCCCCAGCATTTT | TRBJ1-5 | NA | NA | TRBV28
CAISDRTSGSTNEQFF | TGTGCCATCAGTGATAGGACTAGCGGGAGCACCAATGAGCAGTTCTTC | TRBJ2-1 | TRBD2 | once | TRBV10-3
CASSFSGTANQPQHF | TGTGCCAGCAGCTTCTCCGGGACAGCAAATCAGCCCCAGCATTTT | TRBJ1-5 | TRBD1 | NA | TRBV5-6
CASSPSGYSYEQYF | TGTGCCAGCAGTCCTAGCGGATACTCCTACGAGCAGTACTTC | TRBJ2-7 | TRBD2 | NA | TRBV27
CASRTGRNTGELFF | TGTGCCAGCAGGACAGGACGGAACACCGGGGAGCTGTTTTTT | TRBJ2-2 | NA | once | TRBV27
CASSESGRGQETQYF | TGTGCCAGCAGTGAAAGCGGGAGAGGCCAAGAGACCCAGTACTTC | TRBJ2-5 | TRBD2 | NA | TRBV2
CSVDGTSGSSQATQYF | TGCAGCGTTGATGGGACTAGCGGGAGCTCCCAGGCGACCCAGTACTTC | TRBJ2-5 | TRBD2 | NA | TRBV29-1
CASSSSSKQYF | TGTGCCAGCAGCTCGTCCAGTAAACAGTACTTC | TRBJ2-4 | NA | NA | TRBV7-9
CASSEGYVDEQFF | TGTGCCAGCAGTGAAGGATACGTGGATGAGCAGTTCTTC | TRBJ2-1 | NA | NA | TRBV2
CASSQTSGSPPDEQYF | TGTGCCAGCAGCCAAACTAGCGGGAGTCCGCCAGACGAGCAGTACTTC | TRBJ2-7 | TRBD2 | NA | TRBV7-6
CASSEASYEQYF | TGTGCCAGCAGTGAAGCCTCCTACGAGCAGTACTTC | TRBJ2-7 | NA | NA | TRBV2
CASRQGGNEQFF | TGCGCCAGCAGACAAGGGGGGAATGAGCAGTTCTTC | TRBJ2-1 | NA | NA | TRBV4-1
CASSFSQQETQYF | TGCGCCAGCAGCTTCAGTCAGCAAGAGACCCAGTACTTC | TRBJ2-5 | NA | NA | TRBV5-1
CAIRRGLAGNSYEQYF | TGTGCCATCAGGAGGGGACTAGCGGGGAATTCCTACGAGCAGTACTTC | TRBJ2-7 | TRBD2 | NA | TRBV10-3
CASSLGALYEQYF | TGCGCCAGCAGCCTTGGGGCTCTCTACGAGCAGTACTTC | TRBJ2-7 | NA | NA | TRBV5-1
CASSLGQDTGELFF | TGTGCCAGCAGCTTGGGACAGGACACCGGGGAGCTGTTTTTT | TRBJ2-2 | NA | NA | TRBV5-4
CASKRPLATTDTQYF | TGTGCCAGCAAGAGGCCCCTAGCGACCACAGATACGCAGTATTTT | TRBJ2-3 | NA | NA | TRBV28
CASREQPMGAGELFF | TGTGCCAGTAGGGAACAGCCGATGGGAGCCGGGGAGCTGTTTTTT | TRBJ2-2 | NA | NA | TRBV19
CASSTAGMNTEAFF | TGTGCCAGCAGCACGGCCGGGATGAACACTGAAGCTTTCTTT | TRBJ1-1 | NA | NA | TRBV7-3
CAIRAGTRQETQYF | TGTGCCATCAGGGCGGGGACCAGACAAGAGACCCAGTACTTC | TRBJ2-5 | NA | NA | TRBV10-3
CASSFRLAERNEQFF | TGTGCCAGCAGCTTCCGACTAGCGGAAAGAAATGAGCAGTTCTTC | TRBJ2-1 | TRBD2 | NA | TRBV11-2
CASSFSLTSGSNSLYNEQFF | TGTGCCAGCAGCTTCTCGTTGACTAGCGGGAGTAACTCATTATACAATGAGCAGTTCTTC | TRBJ2-1 | TRBD2 | once | TRBV5-8
CAWSPMSSNQPQHF | TGTGCCTGGAGTCCAATGTCTAGCAATCAGCCCCAGCATTTT | TRBJ1-5 | NA | NA | TRBV30
CASSLDGLAYNEQFF | TGTGCCAGCAGCTTAGATGGGCTAGCTTACAATGAGCAGTTCTTC | TRBJ2-1 | NA | NA | TRBV7-9
CASSRHAGQGVGYTF | TGTGCCAGCAGCCGCCATGCGGGACAGGGTGTAGGCTACACCTTC | TRBJ1-2 | TRBD1 | few | TRBV14
CAIAGLAGYNEQFF | TGTGCCATCGCGGGACTAGCGGGCTACAATGAGCAGTTCTTC | TRBJ2-1 | TRBD2 | NA | TRBV10-3
CSVNQDGSNYGYTF | TGCAGCGTTAACCAGGACGGGAGTAACTATGGCTACACCTTC | TRBJ1-2 | NA | NA | TRBV29-1
CASSGLQGRGTEAFF | TGTGCCAGTAGTGGCCTACAGGGGAGGGGAACTGAAGCTTTCTTT | TRBJ1-1 | TRBD1 | NA | TRBV19
CASSLAPNTEAFF | TGTGCCAGTAGCCTTGCTCCGAACACTGAAGCTTTCTTT | TRBJ1-1 | NA | NA | TRBV19
CASSLEPFNEQFF | TGCGCCAGCAGCTTGGAACCTTTCAATGAGCAGTTCTTC | TRBJ2-1 | NA | NA | TRBV5-1
CASSISGGQETQYF | TGCGCCAGCAGCATTAGCGGGGGCCAAGAGACCCAGTACTTC | TRBJ2-5 | TRBD2 | NA | TRBV5-1
CAISEGGQGVPKNIQYF | TGTGCCATCAGTGAAGGGGGTCAGGGGGTCCCCAAAAACATTCAGTACTTC | TRBJ2-4 | TRBD1 | NA | TRBV10-3
CASKREVGTDTQYF | TGTGCCAGCAAGCGGGAGGTGGGGACAGATACGCAGTATTTT | TRBJ2-3 | TRBD2 | NA | TRBV2
CASSNRDTGNIQYF | TGTGCCAGCAGCAACCGGGACACGGGAAACATTCAGTACTTC | TRBJ2-4 | NA | NA | TRBV28
CASNIHPHSGRVGNEQFF | TGTGCCAGCAACATTCACCCCCATAGCGGGAGAGTGGGCAATGAGCAGTTCTTC | TRBJ2-1 | TRBD2 | NA | TRBV7-9
CASSEYGGRTYEQYF | TGTGCCAGCAGTGAATACGGCGGGCGCACCTACGAGCAGTACTTC | TRBJ2-7 | NA | NA | TRBV25-1
CASSFLGEGDNEQFF | TGTGCCAGCAGTTTTTTGGGGGAGGGTGACAATGAGCAGTTCTTC | TRBJ2-1 | TRBD2 | NA | TRBV28
CASSWTSGRAGEQYF | TGCGCCAGCAGCTGGACTAGCGGGAGGGCAGGGGAGCAGTACTTC | TRBJ2-7 | TRBD2 | NA | TRBV5-1
CASSQDFAGVGGRRETQYF | TGTGCCAGCAGCCAAGATTTCGCGGGAGTGGGTGGGAGGAGAGAGACCCAGTACTTC | TRBJ2-5 | TRBD2 | NA | TRBV4-2
CASSLRWGFTEAFF | TGTGCCAGCAGCTTAAGGTGGGGATTTACTGAAGCTTTCTTT | TRBJ1-1 | NA | NA | TRBV5-5
CASSLPGTGSFNYGYTF | TGTGCCAGCAGCCTGCCCGGGACAGGGTCGTTTAACTATGGCTACACCTTC | TRBJ1-2 | TRBD1 | NA | TRBV28
CASISNEQFF | TGTGCCAGCATAAGTAATGAGCAGTTCTTC | TRBJ2-1 | NA | NA | TRBV7-3
CASSEGGPGNEQFF | TGTGCCAGCAGTGAAGGAGGACCCGGAAATGAGCAGTTCTTC | TRBJ2-1 | NA | NA | TRBV2
CASSSPGYPNQAQHF | TGTGCCAGCAGCTCCCCGGGCTACCCTAATCAAGCCCAGCATTTT | TRBJ1-5 | NA | NA | TRBV11-3
CASSTGQGADQPQHF | TGTGCCAGCTCGACCGGACAGGGAGCAGATCAGCCCCAGCATTTT | TRBJ1-5 | TRBD1 | NA | TRBV18
CASSSWTGDYGYTF | TGTGCCAGCAGTTCGTGGACGGGGGACTATGGCTACACCTTC | TRBJ1-2 | NA | NA | TRBV27
CASSTDGDSYEQYF | TGTGCCAGCAGCACGGACGGGGACTCCTACGAGCAGTACTTC | TRBJ2-7 | NA | NA | TRBV28
CASRTSGRAFLEQFF | TGTGCCAGCAGGACTAGCGGGAGGGCCTTCCTTGAGCAGTTCTTC | TRBJ2-1 | TRBD2 | few | TRBV27
CATGAQQETQYF | TGTGCTACCGGGGCCCAGCAAGAGACCCAGTACTTC | TRBJ2-5 | NA | NA | TRBV7-7
CASSRSQGYEQYF | TGTGCCAGCTCAAGGTCACAAGGCTACGAGCAGTACTTC | TRBJ2-7 | NA | NA | TRBV18
CASSQASGGNTIYF | TGTGCCAGCAGCCAAGCTTCAGGGGGAAACACCATATATTTT | TRBJ1-3 | NA | once | TRBV9
CASSHPVGSTETQYF | TGTGCCAGCAGCCATCCCGTCGGGAGTACCGAGACCCAGTACTTC | TRBJ2-5 | NA | NA | TRBV5-4
CASSLRGSTDTQYF | TGTGCCAGCAGCTTGAGGGGTAGCACAGATACGCAGTATTTT | TRBJ2-3 | NA | NA | TRBV5-4
CASTVAGGRQETQYF | TGTGCCAGCACTGTAGCGGGAGGCCGGCAAGAGACCCAGTACTTC | TRBJ2-5 | TRBD2 | NA | TRBV7-8